The clone carrying this T cell receptor (beta chain) was picked up one time. These data come from a study of OX40 agonist ivuxolimab in advanced cancers. Study overall: Treatment received earlier with anti-PD-1, anti-PD-L1 or anti-CTLA-4 agents was allowed, and under 50% had some.

Losses at the gene ends were 5 bases for V and 2 bases for J; bases not matched to a gene: 5. Germline V gene sequence: CDR1 SGHVS, CDR2 FNYEAQ. The CDR3 has 16 residues. The method was immunoSEQ multiplex PCR; TCRdb's version includes in-frame clones alone and lacks a portion of them. The sample consists of approximately 92,000 clones, 84% of them appearing once. The rearrangement uses TRBV7-6 and TRBJ2-2, with TRBD2 matching 10 bases. Here the sequenced sample was CD4+ or CD8+ T cells sorted from blood, taken in a trial of the OX40 agonist ivuxolimab. The source of this sequence is an adult with an advanced solid tumor such as melanoma, head and neck, liver or kidney cancer. CDR3 in DNA: TGTGCCAGCAGCGTCTTAGCGGGGGGCAACACCGGGGAGCTGTTTTTT. It codes for CASSVLAGGNTGELFF.